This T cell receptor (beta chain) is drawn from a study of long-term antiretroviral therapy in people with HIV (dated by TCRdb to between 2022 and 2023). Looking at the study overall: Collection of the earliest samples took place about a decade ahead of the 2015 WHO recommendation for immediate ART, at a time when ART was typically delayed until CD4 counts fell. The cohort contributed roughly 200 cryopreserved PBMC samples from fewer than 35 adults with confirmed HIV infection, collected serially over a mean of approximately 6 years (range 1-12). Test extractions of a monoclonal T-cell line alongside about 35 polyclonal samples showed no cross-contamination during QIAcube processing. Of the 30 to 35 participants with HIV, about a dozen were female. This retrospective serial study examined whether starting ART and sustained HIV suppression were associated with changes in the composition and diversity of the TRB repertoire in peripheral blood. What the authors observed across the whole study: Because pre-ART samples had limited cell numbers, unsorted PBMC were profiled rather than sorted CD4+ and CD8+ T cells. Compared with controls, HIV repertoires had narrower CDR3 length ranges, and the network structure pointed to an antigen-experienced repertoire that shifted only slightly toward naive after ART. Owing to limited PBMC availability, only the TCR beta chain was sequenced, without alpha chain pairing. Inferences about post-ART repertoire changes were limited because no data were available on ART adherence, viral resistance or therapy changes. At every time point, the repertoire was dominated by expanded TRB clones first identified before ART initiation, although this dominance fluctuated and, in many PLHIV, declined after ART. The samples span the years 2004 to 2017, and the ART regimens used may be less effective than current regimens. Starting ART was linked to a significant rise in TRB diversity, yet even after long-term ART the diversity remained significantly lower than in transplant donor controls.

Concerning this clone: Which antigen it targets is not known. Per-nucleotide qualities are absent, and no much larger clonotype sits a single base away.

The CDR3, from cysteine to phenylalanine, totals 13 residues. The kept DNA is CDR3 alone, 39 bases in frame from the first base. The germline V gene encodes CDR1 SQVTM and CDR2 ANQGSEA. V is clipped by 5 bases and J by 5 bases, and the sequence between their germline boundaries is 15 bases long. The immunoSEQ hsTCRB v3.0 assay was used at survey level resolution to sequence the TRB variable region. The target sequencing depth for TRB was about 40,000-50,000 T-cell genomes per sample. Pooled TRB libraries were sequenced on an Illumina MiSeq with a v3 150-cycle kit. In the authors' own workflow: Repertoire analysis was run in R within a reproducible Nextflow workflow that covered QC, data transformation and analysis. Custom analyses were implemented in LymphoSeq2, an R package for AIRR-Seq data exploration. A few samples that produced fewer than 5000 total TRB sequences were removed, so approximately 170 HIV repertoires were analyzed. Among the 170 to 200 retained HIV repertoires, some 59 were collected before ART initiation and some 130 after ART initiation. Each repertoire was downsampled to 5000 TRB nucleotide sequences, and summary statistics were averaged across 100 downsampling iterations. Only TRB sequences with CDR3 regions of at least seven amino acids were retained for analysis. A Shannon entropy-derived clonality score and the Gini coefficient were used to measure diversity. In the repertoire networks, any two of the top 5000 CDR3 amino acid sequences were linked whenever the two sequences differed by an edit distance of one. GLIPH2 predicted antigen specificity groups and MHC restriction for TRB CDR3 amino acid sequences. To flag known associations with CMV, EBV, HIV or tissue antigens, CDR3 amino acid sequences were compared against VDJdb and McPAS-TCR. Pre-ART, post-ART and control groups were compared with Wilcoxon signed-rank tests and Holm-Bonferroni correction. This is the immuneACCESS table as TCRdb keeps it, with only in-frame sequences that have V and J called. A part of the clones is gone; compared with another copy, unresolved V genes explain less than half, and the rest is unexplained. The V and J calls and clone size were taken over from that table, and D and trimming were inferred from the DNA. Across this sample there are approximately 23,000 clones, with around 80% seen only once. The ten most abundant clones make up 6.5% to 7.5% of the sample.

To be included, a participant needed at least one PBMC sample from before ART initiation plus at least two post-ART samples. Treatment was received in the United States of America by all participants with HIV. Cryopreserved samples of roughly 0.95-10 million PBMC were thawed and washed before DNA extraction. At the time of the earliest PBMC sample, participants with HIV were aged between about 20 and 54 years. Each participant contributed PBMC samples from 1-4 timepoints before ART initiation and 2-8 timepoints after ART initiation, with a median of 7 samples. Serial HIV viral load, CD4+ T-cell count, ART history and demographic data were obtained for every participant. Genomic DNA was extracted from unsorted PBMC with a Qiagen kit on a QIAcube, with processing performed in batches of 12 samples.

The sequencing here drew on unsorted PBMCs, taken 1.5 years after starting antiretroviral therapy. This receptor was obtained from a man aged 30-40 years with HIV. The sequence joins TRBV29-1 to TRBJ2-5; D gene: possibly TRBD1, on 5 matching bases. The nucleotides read TGCAGCGTTTGGTCCGGGCCAGGGGAGACCCAGTACTTC. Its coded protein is CSVWSGPGETQYF.